The 21 T cell receptor beta chains below were found in one sample sequenced in a study of CD8 T cells in ankylosing spondylitis (dated by TCRdb to the late 2010s). Libraries were made using 5' RACE. The sequencer listed for this sample is Illumina HiSeq 2500. TCRdb passed the public sequencing reads through fastp at Q25 and MiXCR, retaining productive beta sequences. Rows are unified per CDR3 protein, each entry keeping the most common DNA and genes. The sample table holds fewer than 250,000 distinct CDR3 sequences, of which roughly a tenth were seen once. The top ten constitute roughly 2.5% of the sample. Sequencing input: blood, either unsorted or a sorted T cell fraction (not recorded which). The receptor set was obtained from a male donor with ankylosing spondylitis or in good health (not recorded which).

This clonotype was observed many times. V usage is TRBV5-1 and J usage is TRBJ2-7; 10 bases agree with TRBD2. Germline V gives CDR1 SGHRS, CDR2 YFSETQ. This CDR3 contains 15 residues. V shed 6 bases, J shed 4 bases, and the junction held 10 bases outside the gene matches. The CDR3 sequence is CASTPGTSVAYEQYF. The CDR3 nucleotides read TGCGCCAGCACCCCGGGGACTAGCGTCGCTTACGAGCAGTACTTC.

This clonotype was detected many times. The V gene is TRBV19, the J gene TRBJ1-4; D possibly corresponds to TRBD1 (5 bases). Germline CDR1 is LNHDA and CDR2 is SQIVND (reference sequence). V lost 5 bases to trimming and J lost 7 bases, with 11 bases between them. The CDR3 contains 13 residues. The CDR3 here is CASSWTRSEKLFF. The CDR3 DNA reads TGTGCCAGTAGTTGGACACGGAGTGAAAAACTGTTTTTT.

This clonotype has ten or more counts. The chain joins TRBV12-3 or TRBV12-4 to TRBJ2-3; 9 bases match TRBD2. The length of the CDR3 is 17 residues. The V gene end was trimmed by 7 bases and the J gene end by 0 bases; junction bases not matched to a gene: 11. Here the CDR3 reads CASTAGGRVFSTDTQYF. CDR3 nucleotide sequence: TGTGCCAGCACCGCCGGCGGGAGGGTATTTAGCACAGATACGCAGTATTTT.

This chain joins TRBV30 and TRBJ2-7; TRBD1 matches at 8 bases. The CDR3 sequence is 12 residues long. J gave up 5 bases and V 5 bases, and 5 bases lay outside the gene matches. Looked up from germline, CDR1 is GTSNPN and CDR2 is SVGIG (reference sequence). The DNA for the CDR3 is TGTGCCTGGGGACAGGGCGAACACGAGCAGTACTTC. Its translation is CAWGQGEHEQYF.

At least ten counts were recorded for this clonotype. The rearrangement links TRBV29-1 to TRBJ2-7; D is undetermined. Trimming stripped 6 bases from V and 0 bases from J, with 15 bases between. The CDR3 has 14 amino acids. The V gene's germline CDR1 is SQVTM and CDR2 ANQGSEA. The CDR3 region has the DNA TGCAGCGTCCCTTCCCCCACAATCTCCTACGAGCAGTACTTC. Its protein product is CSVPSPTISYEQYF.

This clonotype came up a few times. The gene calls are TRBV7-2 and TRBJ1-1; no clear D gene. V was cut by 8 bases and J by 1 base, with 14 bases left in between. There are 14 residues in the CDR3. The germline V gene has CDR1 SGHTA and CDR2 FQGNSA. The CDR3 loop reads CASGTSQRNTEAFF. The CDR3 nucleotides read TGTGCCAGCGGAACCTCTCAGCGGAACACTGAAGCTTTCTTT. The entire variable domain, with the rest obtained from reference TRBV7-2 and TRBJ1-1, is as follows: GAGVSQSPSNKVTEKGKDVELRCDPISGHTALYWYRQSLGQGLEFLIYFQGNSAPDKSGLPSDRFSAERTGGSVSTLTIQRTQQEDSAVYLCASGTSQRNTEAFFGQGTRLTVV.

The chain joins TRBV30 to TRBJ2-7, with D unresolved. The germline V gene has CDR1 GTSNPN and CDR2 SVGIG (reference sequence). There are 12 residues in the CDR3. The V gene lost 0 bases and the J gene lost 2 bases, with 5 bases spanning the gap. The CDR3 spells CAWSVETYEQYF. The CDR3 DNA is TGTGCCTGGAGTGTGGAAACCTACGAGCAGTACTTC.

At least ten counts were recorded for this clonotype. The chain couples TRBV7-6 to TRBJ2-7; 12 positions match TRBD2. Germline values: CDR1 SGHVS, CDR2 FNYEAQ. This CDR3 region has 14 residues. V lost 5 bases, J lost 3 bases, and 2 bases stayed unmatched. DNA of the CDR3: TGTGCCAGCAGCCTGACTAGCGGGGGCTACGAGCAGTACTTC. Protein sequence: CASSLTSGGYEQYF.

Turning to this clonotype: This may stem from a read error, because a much larger clone lies one nucleotide away. This chain links TRBV7-2 with TRBJ2-7, with 10 bases identical to TRBD1. The germline V gene has CDR1 SGHTA and CDR2 FQGNSA. J was trimmed by 9 bases and V by 5 bases; bases with no gene match: 7. The CDR3 loop spans 13 amino acids. The CDR3 is CASSGGTGVAQYF. The CDR3 DNA follows: TGTGCCAGCAGCGGGGGGACAGGGGTCGCGCAGTACTTC.

This clonotype was seen a few times. The genes are TRBV20-1 and TRBJ1-5; D is unresolved. The V gene's germline CDR1 is DFQATT and CDR2 SNEGSKA (reference sequence). V was shortened by 5 bases and J by 2 bases, with 16 bases between the two germline ends. This CDR3 is built from 15 residues. In DNA, the CDR3 is TGCAGTGCTGGCCTAGGAGGAGACGGCAATCAGCCCCAGCATTTT. Encoded protein: CSAGLGGDGNQPQHF.

There are many counts of this clonotype. This CDR3 is CASSPRDRGHNEQFF. The DNA for the CDR3 is TGTGCCAGCAGCCCCCGGGACAGGGGCCACAATGAGCAGTTCTTC. The rearrangement links TRBV7-2 to TRBJ2-1; 10 bases fit TRBD1. The V and J ends lost 5 bases and 5 bases, in that order; junction bases with no gene match: 6. The CDR3 has 15 residues. Germline V lookup: CDR1 SGHTA, CDR2 FQGNSA.

This clonotype has ten or more counts. This chain links TRBV7-9 with TRBJ1-5; possibly TRBD1 for D (6 bases). CDR3 length equals 14 residues. Germline loops: CDR1 SEHNR, CDR2 FQNEAQ (reference sequence). The V end was cut by 4 bases, the J end by 11 bases, with 18 bases between. CDR3 loop: CASSSGALHSTQHF. CDR3 nucleotide sequence: TGTGCCAGCAGCTCAGGGGCCCTCCACTCTACCCAGCATTTT.

This clonotype was observed many times. CDR3 coding DNA: TGTGCCTGGGACAGGGTTCGGACTGAAGCTTTCTTT. This gives the protein CAWDRVRTEAFF. This rearrangement joins TRBV30 to TRBJ1-1; 7 bases are a match to TRBD1. The trim removed 5 bases at V and 5 bases at J, leaving 5 bases unmatched. Germline assignment: CDR1 GTSNPN and CDR2 SVGIG (reference sequence). This CDR3 is built from 12 residues.

This clonotype was seen repeatedly, ten times or more. The chain has TRBV21-1 and TRBJ1-3; TRBD1, as called in the table, went unchecked against the DNA. TRBV21-1 is a documented pseudogene. The CDR3 has 16 residues. The CDR3 DNA reads TGTGCCAGCAGCGCCGGACAGGGAAGCTCTGGAAACACCATATATTTT. Protein sequence: CASSAGQGSSGNTIYF.

The chain has TRBV7-9 and TRBJ2-7; unclear D gene. Germline CDR1 reads SEHNR; CDR2 reads FQNEAQ (reference sequence). CDR3 size: 14 residues. Trimming shortened V by 7 bases and J by 3 bases, and 16 bases separated the two germline ends. CDR3 sequence reads: CASTHTANRYEQYF. In DNA form, the CDR3 reads TGTGCCAGCACCCATACAGCAAATCGCTACGAGCAGTACTTC.

The chain recombines TRBV7-2 with TRBJ2-3; D not resolved. V was trimmed by 3 bases and J by 0 bases, leaving 10 bases between them. Germline assignment: CDR1 SGHTA and CDR2 FQGNSA. The CDR3 consists of 15 residues. The CDR3 spells CASSFQSTSTDTQYF. CDR3 nucleotides: TGTGCCAGCAGCTTTCAAAGTACTAGCACAGATACGCAGTATTTT. Together with reference TRBV7-2 and TRBJ2-3, the CDR3 gives the full variable domain: GAGVSQSPSNKVTEKGKDVELRCDPISGHTALYWYRQSLGQGLEFLIYFQGNSAPDKSGLPSDRFSAERTGGSVSTLTIQRTQQEDSAVYLCASSFQSTSTDTQYFGPGTRLTVL.

This clonotype has more than one count but fewer than ten. The chain has TRBV6-4 and TRBJ2-6; 11 bases line up with TRBD2. CDR3 size: 15 residues. The V and J ends lost 4 bases and 4 bases, in that order; junction bases with no gene match: 0. Germline V gives CDR1 MRHNA, CDR2 SNTAGT. Here the CDR3 reads CASSGLAGGANVLTF. CDR3 coding DNA: TGTGCCAGCAGTGGACTAGCGGGAGGGGCCAACGTCCTGACTTTC.

V usage is TRBV6-5 and J usage is TRBJ2-2; 7 nucleotides match TRBD2. The CDR3 is 17 amino acids. The V gene's germline CDR1 is MNHEY and CDR2 SVGAGI. The trim removed 4 bases at V and 5 bases at J, leaving 13 bases unmatched. CDR3 in DNA: TGTGCCAGCAGTTCCATAGGGTTTGGGGGGGGAACCGGGGAGCTGTTTTTT. This translates into CASSSIGFGGGTGELFF.

This clonotype was counted ten times or more. V gene TRBV20-1 combines with J gene TRBJ1-4; TRBD1 matches 7 bases. J lost 1 base, V lost 5 bases, and 1 base had no gene match. Germline-derived CDR1 and CDR2 are DFQATT and SNEGSKA (reference sequence). The CDR3 consists of 13 residues. The CDR3 coding sequence is TGCAGTGCTCACAGGGGAACTAATGAAAAACTGTTTTTT. Translating it yields CSAHRGTNEKLFF.

A few counts support this clonotype. J is TRBJ2-1 and V is TRBV27, with 9 bases fitting TRBD2. J lost 7 bases, V lost 2 bases, and 6 bases had no gene match. This CDR3 contains 15 residues. Looked up from germline, CDR1 is MNHEY and CDR2 is SMNVEV (reference sequence). The CDR3 DNA sequence: TGTGCCAGCAGTTTAGGGTCTAGCGGGAAAAATGAGCAGTTCTTC. Translated, it gives CASSLGSSGKNEQFF.

At least ten counts were recorded for this clonotype. The chain uses TRBV10-3 and TRBJ1-3; D call uncertain. CDR3 length equals 14 residues. The germline V and J ends were trimmed by 2 bases and 2 bases, with 7 bases remaining between them. Germline-derived CDR1 and CDR2 are ENHRY and SYGVKD. The CDR3, as DNA: TGTGCCATCAGTGAGGGCAGGACTGGAAACACCATATATTTT. Translation: CAISEGRTGNTIYF.